The 8 T cell receptor beta chains given below trace back to one sample, sequenced in a study of cytomegalovirus exposure and HLA in healthy donors. PCR primers comprised 60 Vbeta and 13 Jbeta primers. Profiled with immunoSEQ multiplex PCR; TCRdb holds only in-frame clones, not every one. The top ten hold approximately 1.5% of the sample, which has about 160,000 clones, just over 75% seen once. Sequencing used PBMCs. The receptors stem from a man in his forties in good health and CMV-seronegative.

V usage is TRBV7-3 and J usage is TRBJ1-4, with D uncertain. In germline, CDR1 is SGHTA, CDR2 FQGTGA. This CDR3 has 13 amino acids. Trimming pared 6 bases from V and 0 bases from J, leaving 5 bases between. CDR3 in DNA: TGTGCCAGCAGGCGGTCAACTAATGAAAAACTGTTTTTT. Its protein product is CASRRSTNEKLFF.

The CDR3 sequence: CASSPDRDSLYEQYF. As DNA, the CDR3 is TGTGCCAGCAGCCCCGACCGGGACAGCTTGTACGAGCAGTACTTC. This sequence joins TRBV7-2 and TRBJ2-7, with 7 bases lining up with TRBD1. Germline loops: CDR1 SGHTA, CDR2 FQGNSA. The CDR3 contains 15 residues. The junction had 11 bases not matched to a gene; V was cut back by 5 bases and J by 4 bases.

The chain carries TRBV2 and TRBJ2-7; TRBD2 aligns across 10 bases. The CDR3 consists of 18 residues. V was clipped by 2 bases and J by 4 bases; unmatched bases: 14. Looked up from germline, CDR1 is SNHLY and CDR2 is FYNNEI. CDR3 loop: CASSENSSGSLWGYEQYV. For the CDR3, the DNA is TGTGCCAGCAGTGAAAACTCTAGCGGGAGTTTGTGGGGTTACGAGCAGTACGTC.

This clone was observed a single time. CDR3 region: CAWNKQGIGELFF. The CDR3 nucleotides are TGTGCCTGGAACAAACAGGGGATCGGGGAGCTGTTTTTT. The chain combines TRBV30 with TRBJ2-2; 7 nucleotides agree with TRBD1. CDR1 is GTSNPN, CDR2 SVGIG, per germline (reference sequence). The ends lost 4 bases at V and 7 bases at J; junction bases unmatched: 6. There are 13 residues in the CDR3.

This rearrangement joins TRBV7-2 to TRBJ2-5; D is perhaps TRBD2 (8 bases). The CDR3 is 16 amino acids. Trimming stripped 8 bases from V and 5 bases from J, with 24 bases between. Germline V gene sequence: CDR1 SGHTA, CDR2 FQGNSA. CDR3 DNA sequence: TGTGCCAGCTCCCTTGGAGGGGGCGGGGGGAAGGAGACCCAGTACTTC. Protein product: CASSLGGGGGKETQYF.

The chain employs TRBV4-1 and TRBJ2-7, with TRBD1 as a possible D gene (5 bases). The V end was cut by 0 bases, the J end by 3 bases, with 6 bases between. The CDR3 loop spans 13 amino acids. Germline V gene sequence: CDR1 MGHRA, CDR2 YSYEKL. As DNA, the CDR3 is TGCGCCAGCAGCCAAGATCAGGGCTACGAGCAGTACGTC. It codes for CASSQDQGYEQYV.

The chain links TRBV7-6 to TRBJ1-2; 7 nucleotides line up with TRBD1. The germline V gene encodes CDR1 SGHVS and CDR2 FNYEAQ. The CDR3 is 16 amino acids. V shed 5 bases, J shed 4 bases, and the junction held 13 bases outside the gene matches. CDR3 bases: TGTGCCAGCAGCGGAGGGGGGACAGCTCCCTTCTATGGCTACACCTTC. Its protein is CASSGGGTAPFYGYTF.

The V and J genes are TRBV19 and TRBJ1-4, with 8 bases that match TRBD1. Losses at the gene ends were 3 bases for V and 5 bases for J; bases not matched to a gene: 5. Looked up from germline, CDR1 is LNHDA and CDR2 is SQIVND (reference sequence). CDR3 length equals 15 residues. Here the CDR3 DNA reads TGTGCCAGTAGTATCTGGACAGGGCAAAATGAAAAACTGTTTTTT. This codes for CASSIWTGQNEKLFF.